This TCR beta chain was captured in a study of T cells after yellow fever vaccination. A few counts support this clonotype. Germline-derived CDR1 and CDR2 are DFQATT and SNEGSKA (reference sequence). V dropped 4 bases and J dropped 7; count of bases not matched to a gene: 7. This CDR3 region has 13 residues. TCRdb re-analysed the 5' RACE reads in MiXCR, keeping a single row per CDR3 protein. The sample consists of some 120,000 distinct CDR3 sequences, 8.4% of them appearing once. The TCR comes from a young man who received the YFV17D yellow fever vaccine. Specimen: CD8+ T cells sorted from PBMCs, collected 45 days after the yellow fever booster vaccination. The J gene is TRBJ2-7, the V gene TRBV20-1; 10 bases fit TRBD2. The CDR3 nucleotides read TGCAGTGCTACCAGCGGGAGGGCCAGTGAGCAGTACTTC. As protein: CSATSGRASEQYF.